The rows below give T cell receptor beta chains drawn from one sample of a study of blood T cell repertoires in COVID-19. Assay: immunoSEQ multiplex PCR; the TCRdb copy retains only in-frame clones and omits some. The sample lists approximately 200,000 clones; approximately 80% were seen once. The sequencing sample was made of peripheral blood. These receptors originate from a human donor with acute or convalescent COVID-19. The donor label of this sample is uncertain. Both conserved end residues are part of each CDR3. The size entry is marked missing in some rows and otherwise reads once, few, many or a size class.

TRBV5-4,TRBJ2-6,NA,CASSPRQGAGANVLTF
TRBV2,TRBJ2-7,NA,CASSVESPLSYEQYF
TRBV7-9,TRBJ1-4,NA,CASSDRGNEKLFF
TRBV12-3/TRBV12-4,TRBJ2-5,NA,CASSLVVETQYF
TRBV18,TRBJ2-3,NA,CASSQRQVSTDTQYF
TRBV7-8,TRBJ2-4,many,CASSPGGGNIQYF
TRBV6-5,TRBJ1-1,NA,CASSTRDRWAEAFF
TRBV9,TRBJ1-3,NA,CASSPLGANTIYF
TRBV9,TRBJ2-1,NA,CASSPRLAGGPNEQFF
TRBV3-1/TRBV3-2,TRBJ2-5,NA,CASSQVGGRAPETQYF
TRBV7-3,TRBJ2-2,NA,CASSGTGNTGELFF
TRBV11-2,TRBJ2-7,few,CASSSAGGRFSYEQYF
TRBV14,TRBJ2-7,once,CASSRTSLSTQQYF
TRBV28,TRBJ2-7,NA,CASKRRDTFYEQYF
TRBV5-1,TRBJ2-2,NA,CASSLEGVTKTGELFF
TRBV2,TRBJ2-5,NA,CASSETRGRDITYQETQYF
TRBV14,TRBJ2-3,NA,CASMPTSGRRTDTQYF
TRBV28,TRBJ2-1,NA,CASSSYPGPGQFF
TRBV9,TRBJ2-3,NA,CASSVRGGDTQYF
TRBV7-2,TRBJ2-5,once,CASSFTSGQETQYF
TRBV30,TRBJ2-1,NA,CAWSALAGATNEQFF
TRBV4-2,TRBJ1-1,NA,CASSQYQGAGVGTEAFF
TRBV5-4,TRBJ1-2,NA,CASSRDREGHGYTF
TRBV5-1,TRBJ2-2,NA,CASSLLAGGTGELFF
TRBV29-1,TRBJ1-1,few,CSVTQGAGEAFF
TRBV28,TRBJ2-7,NA,CAISGASKYYEQYF
TRBV6-1,TRBJ2-5,NA,CASSARSAGTGLLDTQYF
TRBV5-1,TRBJ2-1,NA,CASSELAGDNEQFF
TRBV28,TRBJ2-5,NA,CASSSTGGQETQYF
TRBV4-2,TRBJ2-5,NA,CASSQAGVQETQYF
TRBV30,TRBJ2-3,NA,CAWSGAGDNTDTQYF
TRBV5-8,TRBJ2-7,NA,CASSPRGTSYEQYF
TRBV9,TRBJ1-1,NA,CASSVEVQGWTEAFF
TRBV9,TRBJ2-1,NA,CASSVSDSSNEQFF
TRBV9,TRBJ2-1,NA,CASSVAAGLYNEQFF
TRBV10-3,TRBJ2-2,NA,CAIGDRANTGELFF
TRBV11-2,TRBJ2-1,NA,CASSPRTSGRSDEQFF
TRBV13,TRBJ2-7,NA,CASSRDRGREQYF
TRBV3-1/TRBV3-2,TRBJ2-2,NA,CASSRDTTGELFF
TRBV7-9,TRBJ2-1,NA,CASSTMLAGATNEQFF
TRBV7-6,TRBJ2-7,once,CASSFQDRGSYEQYF
TRBV12-2,TRBJ1-1,NA,CASRLVGRSVGAEAFF
TRBV2,TRBJ1-5,NA,CASRTGTLSNQPQHF
TRBV6-5,TRBJ2-7,NA,CASRRTGDYEQYF
TRBV7-3,TRBJ2-7,NA,CASSLTSGQGYSYEQYF
TRBV11-2,TRBJ2-1,NA,CASSSEYSLAAQHEQFF
TRBV5-6,TRBJ2-7,once,CASSRDRGYEQYF
TRBV30,TRBJ1-1,NA,CAWSVQGALEAFF
TRBV13,TRBJ2-3,NA,CASSLARTGEADTQYF
TRBV20-1,TRBJ2-5,NA,CSAYRAETQYF
TRBV11-2,TRBJ1-2,few,CASTPASGSYTF
TRBV19,TRBJ2-1,NA,CASSTNGDSIGRNEQFF
TRBV2,TRBJ1-5,NA,CASSQGQGQPQHF
TRBV29-1,TRBJ1-2,NA,CSGADPGDPVSGYTF
TRBV3-1/TRBV3-2,TRBJ1-1,NA,CASSYGTESNTEAFF
TRBV5-1,TRBJ1-4,few,CASSSTGTRGEKLFF
TRBV5-1,TRBJ1-6,few,CASSLFPQGNSPLHF
TRBV11-3,TRBJ2-3,NA,CATEGQDSTDTQYF
TRBV3-1/TRBV3-2,TRBJ1-1,NA,CASSQDYQGKAFF